This TCR beta chain was recorded in a study of blood T cell repertoires in COVID-19 (dated by TCRdb to the early 2020s). Concerning the study at large: Samples covering the acute and convalescent phases of COVID-19 were provided by collaborators in the United States, Italy and Spain. The samples were drawn from two sources: the first 160 participants of the ongoing ImmuneRACE study, and fewer than 1,500 subjects contributed by 6 global collaborators. Nearly every sample came with metadata listing a de-identified subject ID, COVID-19 status, age in years and sex. Where available, HLA class I and class II types were obtained from metadata supplied by the sample provider rather than from assay-based typing. The dataset comprised deeply sampled blood TCRbeta repertoires from subjects exposed to, actively infected with, or recovered from COVID-19. The prospective study material was composed of cDNA or gDNA derived from T cells, B-cell-depleted T cells, or PBMCs. The repertoires were made available in a free public database intended to serve as a resource for research on the immune response to SARS-CoV-2. Points the paper makes about the study in general: The quantity of clinical and demographic metadata differed by source and by participant and was supplied without curation.

TCRbeta CDR3 regions were amplified from genomic DNA using the immunoSEQ Assay, a bias-controlled multiplex PCR. For the original study's pipeline: Nucleated cell counts per sample were estimated from amplification of reference gene primers within the assay. To quantify the absolute abundance of each unique TCRbeta CDR3 rearrangement, sequence reads were collapsed and filtered. Productive Simpson clonality was computed per sample as the square root of Simpson's diversity index over productive rearrangements. This immuneACCESS table, as held by TCRdb, lists in-frame sequences with V and J called but not all clones. Of the missing ones, under half trace to an unresolved V gene in checked studies; the others have no known cause. That table is the source of V, J and clone size, and D and trimming were worked out from the DNA. The sample table lists about 20,000 clones, roughly 86% of them with a count of one. The ten biggest clones cover over 8.5% of the sample.

Concerning this clone itself: It lacks a known antigen. No per-base quality is available; no much larger clone lies one base away.

Collaborating institutions collected whole blood in K2EDTA tubes following their own protocols. For TCRbeta analysis, collaborators shipped samples in one of three forms: frozen whole blood, isolated PBMCs, or DNA extracted from either of those sample types. Trimming at the junction amounts to 0 bases on V and 5 bases on J, and the germline ends lie 13 bases apart. CDR1 and CDR2, per the germline V gene, are SNHLY and FYNNEI. The CDR3 runs 15 amino acids, cysteine and phenylalanine included. The entry retains the CDR3 DNA only, 45 bases that are in frame from base 1. Sample: peripheral blood. The clonotype was recovered from a human donor in a cohort sampled during active COVID-19. The chain joins TRBV2 to TRBJ2-5; the D gene is perhaps TRBD2, on 7 matching bases. The DNA sequence is TGTGCCAGCAGTGAAGCGGGGGGGCGTTTCGAGACCCAGTACTTC. Its translation reads: CASSEAGGRFETQYF.